This T cell receptor (beta chain) came from a study of PD-1 blockade in classical Hodgkin lymphoma. Study outcomes and limitations: Later analyses included only patients treated at least 1 year post-ASCT. While CD8+ TCR diversity did not rise significantly by C4D1, CD4+ TCR diversity did. Prior to therapy, complete responders displayed diversity much like that of newly diagnosed patients.

All the patients suffered relapse after autologous stem cell transplantation, and brentuximab vedotin exposure differed. Note on this clone: No antigen is known for it.

Trimming removed 8 bases from V and 3 bases from J; junction bases left unmatched: 6. The V gene's germline CDR1 is LGHNA and CDR2 YSLEER. This CDR3 region has 14 residues. Sequencing used immunoSEQ multiplex PCR; TCRdb keeps in-frame clones, though not all of them. The table records 7,500 to 8,000 clones, about 88% of them present only once. This receptor was identified in a human donor with classical Hodgkin lymphoma. The source material was peripheral blood mononuclear cells (PBMCs), sampled at baseline. V usage is TRBV4-3 and J usage is TRBJ2-1; 8 nucleotides align to TRBD2. The CDR3: CASQREPGYNEQFF. In nucleotides, the CDR3 is TGCGCCAGCCAGCGGGAGCCTGGCTACAATGAGCAGTTCTTC.